The 23 T cell receptor beta chains in this list originate from one sample, sequenced in a study of T-cell memory formation after mild COVID-19. Using its own MiXCR run on the 5' RACE reads, TCRdb lists one record per CDR3 protein. The profile shows some 600,000 distinct CDR3 sequences, approximately 15% of them singletons. Sequenced input: PBMCs or a T cell subset sorted from them (not recorded which). Receptor source: an adult woman who had mild COVID-19 (a few samples of this study predate the infection). Cell type and time point are not known.

This clonotype was detected a few times. The J gene is TRBJ2-3, the V gene TRBV7-2; 11 bases match TRBD2. This CDR3 spans 21 amino acids. Germline V gene lookup returns CDR1 SGHTA and CDR2 FQGNSA. After removal of 5 bases from V and 0 bases from J, the junction contained 19 bases not matched to a gene. DNA for the CDR3: TGTGCCAGCAGCGCCCGCCGGAAGACTAGCGGGACTACCCCTAGCACAGATACGCAGTATTTT. This encodes CASSARRKTSGTTPSTDTQYF.

J is TRBJ2-2 and V is TRBV7-3; TRBD2 matches 11 bases. Per germline, CDR1 SGHTA and CDR2 FQGTGA. The V and J ends lost 0 bases and 4 bases, in that order; junction bases with no gene match: 7. The CDR3 has 18 residues. The CDR3 coding sequence is TGTGCCAGCAGCTTAACTTTAGCGGGAGGGCCGAGCACCGGGGAGCTGTTTTTT. Its protein product is CASSLTLAGGPSTGELFF.

This clonotype appeared once. An end of the junction does not agree with germline; a read error may underlie this. The V call is TRBV7-9, the J call TRBJ1-1; D remains ambiguous. CDR1 SEHNR and CDR2 FQNEAQ come from the germline V gene (reference sequence). The CDR3 has 13 residues. The CDR3 DNA reads as TGTGCCAGCAGCCTCGTAGAGGGCACTGAAGATTTCTTT. Translation: CASSLVEGTEDFF.

This clonotype appeared a few times. The chain employs TRBV5-1 and TRBJ2-5, with 9 bases matching TRBD1. The CDR3 extends over 15 amino acids. From germline, CDR1 is SGHRS and CDR2 YFSETQ. V was pared by 6 bases and J by 3 bases, with 9 bases of the junction left unmatched. The CDR3 DNA is TGCGCCAGCACCCTGGGGGACAGGGAAAAAGAGACCCAGTACTTC. Protein sequence: CASTLGDREKETQYF.

There are a few counts of this clonotype. The chain combines TRBV9 with TRBJ2-4, with D uncertain. The CDR3 sequence is 15 residues long. CDR1 is SGDLS, CDR2 YYNGEE, per germline. Trimming took off 0 bases at V and 0 bases at J, with 7 bases between the two ends. The CDR3 DNA follows: TGTGCCAGCAGCGTAGCTGGAGTAGCCAAAAACATTCAGTACTTC. The encoded protein is CASSVAGVAKNIQYF.

V gene TRBV20-1 combines with J gene TRBJ2-7; 10 bases align to TRBD2. The germline V gene encodes CDR1 DFQATT and CDR2 SNEGSKA (reference sequence). Trimming removed 1 base from V and 2 bases from J; junction bases left unmatched: 5. There are 15 residues in the CDR3. The CDR3 DNA reads as TGCAGTGCTAGAGGGCCTAGCGGGAGTCCCTACGAGCAGTACTTC. Translating gives CSARGPSGSPYEQYF.

This clonotype showed up just a few times. The chain recombines TRBV7-9 with TRBJ2-5; possibly TRBD1 for D (5 bases). The CDR3 length is 13 residues. Trimming left V 6 bases short and J 5 bases short, with 13 bases between. Germline CDR1 and CDR2: SEHNR and FQNEAQ (reference sequence). DNA of the CDR3: TGTGCCAGCAGAAGGGGTGGTGAGGAGACCCAGTACTTC. Translating it yields CASRRGGEETQYF.

This clonotype appeared a few times. The rearrangement uses TRBV15 and TRBJ1-2; unclear D gene. V lost 3 bases and J lost 3, with 14 bases in between. The CDR3 contains 15 residues. CDR1 and CDR2 (germline): LNHNV, YYDKDF (reference sequence). CDR3 loop: CATSRVQEGYYGYTF. CDR3 coding DNA: TGTGCCACCAGCAGGGTCCAGGAGGGATACTATGGCTACACCTTC.

This clonotype was counted between two and nine times. This chain joins TRBV7-8 and TRBJ2-2; unclear D gene. This CDR3 has 15 residues. V was clipped by 3 bases and J by 1 base, with 9 bases between them. In germline, CDR1 is SGHVS, CDR2 FQNEAQ. CDR3: CASSLGILNTGELFF. CDR3 DNA: TGTGCCAGCAGCTTGGGTATCCTGAACACCGGGGAGCTGTTTTTT.

V gene TRBV20-1 combines with J gene TRBJ2-5; 7 bases are a match to TRBD1. The CDR3 runs to 13 residues. V lost 6 bases and J lost 2; bases outside the gene matches: 6. CDR1 is DFQATT and CDR2 is SNEGSKA in the germline V gene (reference sequence). CDR3 sequence (DNA): TGCAGTGCCACCGGGACAGAGCAAGAGACCCAGTACTTC. This codes for CSATGTEQETQYF.

This clonotype came up a few times. The J gene is TRBJ2-1, the V gene TRBV7-9; 8 bases fit TRBD1. Per the germline V gene, CDR1 is SEHNR and CDR2 is FQNEAQ (reference sequence). The CDR3 sequence is 15 residues long. With V trimmed by 4 bases and J by 4 bases, 6 bases remained unmatched. The CDR3 sequence is CASSSDRGEYNEQFF. The CDR3 bases are TGTGCCAGCAGCTCCGACAGGGGCGAATACAATGAGCAGTTCTTC.

This chain connects TRBV5-5 to TRBJ2-7; 9 bases align to TRBD2. From germline, CDR1 is SGHKS and CDR2 YYEKEE (reference sequence). V shed 10 bases, J shed 3 bases, and the junction held 17 bases outside the gene matches. CDR3 length: 16 residues. CDR3 sequence: CASAARGRGGFYEQYF. DNA of the CDR3: TGTGCCTCAGCAGCCCGCGGGAGGGGTGGCTTCTACGAGCAGTACTTC. The variable domain in full, with the rest retrieved from reference TRBV5-5 and TRBJ2-7, is DAGVTQSPTHLIKTRGQQVTLRCSPISGHKSVSWYQQVLGQGPQFIFQYYEKEERGRGNFPDRFSARQFPNYSSELNVNALLLGDSALYLCASAARGRGGFYEQYFGPGTRLTVT.

The sample holds a few counts of this clonotype. The J gene is TRBJ2-7, the V gene TRBV7-8; D remains unclear. V was shortened by 5 bases and J by 2 bases, with 13 bases between the two germline ends. The germline V gene encodes CDR1 SGHVS and CDR2 FQNEAQ. The length of the CDR3 is 14 residues. The CDR3 loop is CASSPKGRPYEQYF. CDR3 in DNA: TGTGCCAGCAGCCCTAAGGGTCGGCCCTACGAGCAGTACTTC.

The rearrangement joins TRBV24-1 to TRBJ2-3; D is perhaps TRBD1 (6 bases). The CDR3 has 13 amino acids. Germline V CDR1 and CDR2: KGHDR, SFDVKD. Between the trimmed V and J ends, which lost 9 bases and 4 bases, there was a span of 13 bases. CDR3 DNA sequence: TGTGCCACCGCCCGAGGGGGTCCAGATACGCAGTATTTT. Translating it yields CATARGGPDTQYF.

The genes are TRBV5-4 and TRBJ1-1, with 10 bases identical to TRBD1. With 8 bases clipped from V and 1 base from J, the junction kept 5 bases outside the gene matches. From germline, CDR1 is SGHNT and CDR2 YYREEE (reference sequence). There are 14 residues in the CDR3. CDR3 in DNA: TGTGCCAGTGGGACAGGGGTAGGGAACACTGAAGCTTTCTTT. Encoded protein: CASGTGVGNTEAFF.

Ten or more counts support this clonotype. This chain connects TRBV24-1 to TRBJ2-2; 7 bases agree with TRBD2. The CDR3 sequence is 16 residues long. V lost 9 bases and J lost 0; bases outside the gene matches: 9. Germline V CDR1 and CDR2: KGHDR, SFDVKD. CDR3 protein: CATASTREANTGELFF. DNA for the CDR3: TGTGCCACCGCGTCGACCCGGGAGGCGAACACCGGGGAGCTGTTTTTT.

This clonotype was seen a few times. V is TRBV7-6 and J is TRBJ1-1; D is uncertain. V was clipped by 5 bases and J by 4 bases, with 11 bases between them. The CDR3 length is 13 residues. Per germline, CDR1 SGHVS and CDR2 FNYEAQ. CDR3 nucleotides: TGTGCCAGCAGCCCACCGGGTAGCACTGAAGCTTTCTTT. It translates to CASSPPGSTEAFF.

The table lists this clonotype with many counts. The chain employs TRBV5-1 and TRBJ1-2; D gene ambiguous. Germline CDR1 and CDR2: SGHRS and YFSETQ. This CDR3 comprises 14 residues. V was shortened by 4 bases and J by 1 base, with 11 bases between the two germline ends. The CDR3 protein is CASSRVGDNYGYTF. In DNA, the CDR3 is TGCGCCAGCAGCCGGGTTGGGGATAACTATGGCTACACCTTC. Full variable domain (outside the CDR3, taken from reference TRBV5-1 and TRBJ1-2): KAGVTQTPRYLIKTRGQQVTLSCSPISGHRSVSWYQQTPGQGLQFLFEYFSETQRNKGNFPGRFSGRQFSNSRSEMNVSTLELGDSALYLCASSRVGDNYGYTFGSGTRLTVV.

This chain links TRBV24-1 with TRBJ2-5, with D perhaps matching TRBD2 (6 bases). This CDR3 contains 13 residues. Per the germline V gene, CDR1 is KGHDR and CDR2 is SFDVKD. V gave up 10 bases and J gave up 3 bases, with 14 bases separating them. For the CDR3, the DNA is TGTGCCACTCCCGGGACTCGTGAAGAGACCCAGTACTTC. This gives the protein CATPGTREETQYF.

V usage is TRBV6-5 and J usage is TRBJ1-3, with D tentatively TRBD1 (5 bases). CDR3 length: 13 amino acids. The germline V and J ends were trimmed by 6 bases and 1 base, with 7 bases remaining between them. The germline gives CDR1 MNHEY, CDR2 SVGAGI. The CDR3 reads CASRAGSGNTIYF. CDR3 DNA: TGTGCCAGCAGAGCAGGGTCTGGAAACACCATATATTTT.

This clonotype was detected only a few times. The chain is built from TRBV6-2 or TRBV6-3 and TRBJ1-6; 8 positions agree with TRBD1. Germline V lookup: CDR1 MNHEY, CDR2 SVGEGT. V trimming: 6 bases; J trimming: 7 bases; junction bases outside the gene matches: 5. This CDR3 has 14 residues. The CDR3 coding sequence is TGTGCCAGCAGCTACAGGGGGTTGAATTCACCCCTCCACTTT. This encodes CASSYRGLNSPLHF.

V is TRBV6-4 and J is TRBJ1-2, with a tentative D call TRBD1 (5 bases). CDR1 MRHNA and CDR2 SNTAGT come from the germline V gene. V was trimmed by 6 bases and J by 5 bases, leaving 19 bases between them. This CDR3 has 15 residues. CDR3 sequence: CASSLRAGTAYGYTF. As DNA, the CDR3 is TGTGCCAGCAGCCTTAGAGCCGGGACGGCTTATGGCTACACCTTC.

This clonotype was recorded a few times. J is TRBJ2-3 and V is TRBV7-2; D call uncertain. Germline CDR1 is SGHTA and CDR2 is FQGNSA. CDR3 length: 15 amino acids. V lost 3 bases to trimming and J lost 4 bases, with 14 bases between them. CDR3 sequence: CASSFQEEWADTQYF. The CDR3 DNA follows: TGTGCCAGCAGCTTCCAAGAAGAGTGGGCAGATACGCAGTATTTT.